The 14 T cell receptor beta chains in this list originate from one sample, sequenced in a study of T cells in Graves' hyperthyroidism and ophthalmopathy. Template material for amplifying TCR beta CDR3 regions consisted of RNA transcripts. RT-PCR in the first round (using the HTBI primer set) targeted the TCR CDR3. TCRdb recomputed calls from the multiplex PCR reads with MiXCR, one row per CDR3 protein. The sample lists roughly 360,000 distinct CDR3 sequences, roughly 12% occurring once. Specimen: blood. Receptors originate from a man aged 30 to 45 with Graves' hyperthyroidism that later progressed to Graves' ophthalmopathy.

The sample holds many counts of this clonotype. This chain links TRBV20-1 with TRBJ1-2, with TRBD1 matching over 9 bases. Germline lookup yields CDR1 DFQATT and CDR2 SNEGSKA (reference sequence). The CDR3 runs 13 residues. V was pared by 6 bases and J by 4 bases, with 6 bases of the junction left unmatched. CDR3 nucleotide sequence: TGCAGTGCCACGGACAGGGGTTCCTATGGCTACACCTTC. Protein sequence: CSATDRGSYGYTF.

The chain combines TRBV6-1 with TRBJ1-1; unclear D gene. Germline V gene data show CDR1 as MNHNS and CDR2 as SASEGT. With 5 bases removed from V and 1 base from J, the gap between germline ends came to 8 bases. CDR3 size: 13 residues. CDR3 sequence reads: CASSKSGNTEAFF. DNA for the CDR3: TGTGCCAGCAGTAAATCCGGGAACACTGAAGCTTTCTTT.

This clonotype came up many times. The chain couples TRBV2 to TRBJ2-7, with D perhaps being TRBD1 or TRBD2 (6 bases each). Trimming left V 9 bases short and J 1 base short, with 19 bases between. The CDR3 is 15 amino acids. Per the germline V gene, CDR1 is SNHLY and CDR2 is FYNNEI. The DNA for the CDR3 is TGTGCCAGTCGTCAGGGGCGCGGGGTATCCTACGAGCAGTACTTC. It translates to CASRQGRGVSYEQYF.

This clonotype was observed at least ten times. The chain couples TRBV29-1 to TRBJ2-7; tentative D call: TRBD2 (5 bases). Germline values: CDR1 SQVTM, CDR2 ANQGSEA. Trimming cost V 3 bases and J 0 bases, with 9 bases left between them. The CDR3 runs 13 residues. The CDR3 reads CSVDAGDSYEQYF. The CDR3 DNA sequence: TGCAGCGTTGACGCCGGGGACTCCTACGAGCAGTACTTC.

The chain has TRBV29-1 and TRBJ2-1, with 8 nucleotides matching TRBD1. The CDR3 sequence is 13 residues long. The germline CDR1 and CDR2 sequences are SQVTM and ANQGSEA. J was trimmed by 6 bases and V by 6 bases; bases with no gene match: 7. The CDR3 sequence is CSVGYRGSNEQFF. The DNA of the CDR3 is TGCAGCGTCGGATACAGGGGGAGCAATGAGCAGTTCTTC.

The CDR3 is CASDLSRTLQFF. For the CDR3, the DNA is TGTGCTAGTGACCTCTCACGGACTTTGCAGTTCTTC. V gene TRBV12-5 combines with J gene TRBJ2-1; maybe TRBD2 (5 bases). Germline values: CDR1 LGHNT, CDR2 FRNRAP. V lost 7 bases and J 12 bases, leaving 16 bases between the germline ends. This CDR3 is 12 amino acids long.

This clonotype was observed a few times. The CDR3 bases are TGTGCCAGCAGTTACGCCCCGGGGCCTGGAAACACCATATATTTT. Translating it yields CASSYAPGPGNTIYF. The genes are TRBV6-5 and TRBJ1-3; D might be TRBD1 (5 bases). The germline V and J ends were trimmed by 2 bases and 2 bases, with 10 bases remaining between them. The germline gives CDR1 MNHEY, CDR2 SVGAGI. CDR3 length: 15 amino acids.

V usage is TRBV12-3 or TRBV12-4 and J usage is TRBJ1-6; 7 nucleotides line up with TRBD1. Trimming at V came to 4 bases and at J to 0 bases, leaving 3 bases not matched to a gene. The length of the CDR3 is 16 residues. This CDR3 reads CASSSRGSSYNSPLHF. The CDR3 nucleotides read TGTGCCAGCAGTTCCAGGGGGAGCTCCTATAATTCACCCCTCCACTTT.

This clonotype was recorded at least ten times. The rearrangement joins TRBV28 to TRBJ1-2; maybe TRBD1 (5 bases). The ends were cut back, 3 bases at V and 2 bases at J, with 7 bases in the middle. CDR3 length: 13 amino acids. The germline V gene has CDR1 MDHEN and CDR2 SYDVKM. The DNA for the CDR3 is TGTGCCAGCAGTTTTCCAGGGAACTATGGCTACACCTTC. This sequence encodes CASSFPGNYGYTF.

This clonotype was detected ten times or more. This chain uses TRBV11-1 with TRBJ2-2; D gene unclear. The CDR3 runs 14 residues. Germline V gene data show CDR1 as SGHAT and CDR2 as FQDESV (reference sequence). Trimming removed 7 bases from V and 6 bases from J, with 15 bases in between. Written as DNA, the CDR3 is TGTGCCAGCACCTTTAGGCAGTACGCCGGGGAGCTGTTTTTT. Translating gives CASTFRQYAGELFF. The variable domain in full, with the rest retrieved from reference TRBV11-1 and TRBJ2-2, is EAEVAQSPRYKITEKSQAVAFWCDPISGHATLYWYRQILGQGPELLVQFQDESVVDDSQLPKDRFSAERLKGVDSTLKIQPAELGDSAMYLCASTFRQYAGELFFGEGSRLTVL.

The chain employs TRBV5-4 and TRBJ2-5; a possible D gene is TRBD1 (5 bases). With 1 base removed from V and 1 base from J, the gap between germline ends came to 8 bases. Per germline, CDR1 SGHNT and CDR2 YYREEE (reference sequence). The CDR3 has 14 residues. The CDR3 region has the DNA TGTGCCAGCAGCTTGCCGACAGCCCAAGAGACCCAGTACTTC. Translated, it gives CASSLPTAQETQYF.

The table lists this clonotype with a few counts. The chain couples TRBV20-1 to TRBJ2-7; 7 nucleotides line up with TRBD2. The J segment lost 3 bases and the V segment lost 1 base, leaving 3 bases of the junction unmatched. The CDR3 spans 13 residues. Germline V lookup: CDR1 DFQATT, CDR2 SNEGSKA (reference sequence). The CDR3 DNA sequence: TGCAGTGCTAGAGCTGGCGGGGGCTACGAGCAGTACTTC. Translated: CSARAGGGYEQYF.

The table lists this clonotype with a few counts. The rearrangement links TRBV4-1 to TRBJ2-3, with TRBD2 matching over 10 bases. Germline loops: CDR1 MGHRA, CDR2 YSYEKL. Trimming removed 4 bases from V and 5 bases from J; junction bases left unmatched: 12. The CDR3 loop spans 17 amino acids. Here the CDR3 reads CASSLKTGTSDLDTQYF. In nucleotides, the CDR3 is TGCGCCAGCAGCCTAAAGACCGGGACTAGCGATTTAGATACGCAGTATTTT.

This clonotype was recorded at least ten times. V gene TRBV2 combines with J gene TRBJ1-2, with a weak D call TRBD1 (5 bases). V lost 7 bases, J lost 4 bases, and 16 bases lay in between. CDR3 length: 14 amino acids. Germline V gene lookup returns CDR1 SNHLY and CDR2 FYNNEI. The CDR3 is CASTRQPGTYGYTF. The CDR3 nucleotides are TGTGCCAGCACCAGACAGCCTGGAACCTATGGCTACACCTTC.